The 30 T cell receptor beta chains given below trace back to one sample, sequenced in a study of regulatory T cells in long-lasting Graves disease. Arm-PCR of CDR3 regions and iRepertoire HTBI primers were the basis on which TCR beta libraries were built. TCRdb processed the multiplex PCR reads anew with MiXCR; each CDR3 protein has one entry. The sample contains 400,000 to 500,000 distinct CDR3 sequences, about a sixth of which appear only once. Specified time point: newly diagnosed GD, antithyroid drugs for less than 3 months. PBMC RNA served as the TCR library source. These data also formed part of another study, on T cells in Graves' hyperthyroidism and ophthalmopathy.

The starting material was peripheral blood mononuclear cells (PBMCs), obtained at new diagnosis, from a patient treated with antithyroid drugs. The receptors derive from a woman in her 30s with Graves disease.

This clonotype was recorded many times. The chain has TRBV4-3 and TRBJ2-2; either TRBD1 or TRBD2 may supply D (5 bases each). Germline CDR1 is LGHNA and CDR2 is YSLEER. The CDR3 has 16 residues. Trimming removed 4 bases from V and 1 base from J, with 13 bases in between. The CDR3 region has the DNA TGCGCCAGCAGCCGGGGGATGGGAATGAACACCGGGGAGCTGTTTTTT. Translation: CASSRGMGMNTGELFF.

This clonotype was recorded many times. The rearrangement uses TRBV6-1 and TRBJ2-5; a weak D match, TRBD1 (6 bases). The length of the CDR3 is 15 residues. Germline-derived CDR1 and CDR2 are MNHNS and SASEGT. V was clipped by 2 bases and J by 9 bases, with 19 bases between them. DNA of the CDR3: TGTGCCAGCAGTGAAACTCCGGGACACCTCGAGTCCCAGTACTTC. Translated, it gives CASSETPGHLESQYF.

At least ten counts were recorded for this clonotype. The rearrangement joins TRBV20-1 to TRBJ2-3; D not resolved. V was cut by 0 bases and J by 4 bases, with 11 bases left in between. The CDR3 has 14 amino acids. The germline gives CDR1 DFQATT, CDR2 SNEGSKA (reference sequence). CDR3 sequence reads: CSARDPEVPDTQYF. The CDR3 coding sequence is TGCAGTGCTAGAGATCCAGAGGTTCCAGATACGCAGTATTTT.

V gene TRBV28 combines with J gene TRBJ1-5; 8 nucleotides match TRBD1. The V segment lost 6 bases and the J segment 3 bases; nucleotides outside the gene matches: 4. This CDR3 comprises 14 residues. CDR1 MDHEN and CDR2 SYDVKM come from the germline V gene. The CDR3: CASSRTGNNQPQHF. The CDR3 DNA reads TGTGCCAGCAGCAGGACAGGGAACAATCAGCCCCAGCATTTT.

This sequence joins TRBV14 and TRBJ2-1; 9 bases align to TRBD1. CDR1 is SGHDN and CDR2 is FVKESK in the germline V gene. The ends lost 4 bases at V and 10 bases at J; junction bases unmatched: 14. The CDR3 covers 16 residues. This CDR3 is CASSPRPGQGSYEQFF. The CDR3 bases are TGTGCCAGCAGCCCTCGCCCGGGACAGGGTTCCTACGAGCAGTTCTTC.

The chain employs TRBV5-1 and TRBJ2-3; D might be TRBD1 or TRBD2, each matching 5 bases. This CDR3 is built from 16 residues. With 4 bases removed from V and 1 base from J, the gap between germline ends came to 16 bases. The germline gives CDR1 SGHRS, CDR2 YFSETQ. CDR3: CASSPGPGMGTDTQYF. CDR3 nucleotide sequence: TGCGCCAGCAGCCCGGGACCCGGAATGGGCACAGATACGCAGTATTTT.

This clonotype has ten or more counts. The junction differs from germline at one of its ends, possibly a read error. The chain joins TRBV18 to TRBJ2-2; D uncertain. Germline lookup yields CDR1 KGHSH and CDR2 LQKENI. The length of the CDR3 is 13 residues. CDR3 loop: CASSPANTGELFF. CDR3 coding DNA: TGTGCCAGCTCACCAGCGAATACCGGGGAGCTGTTTTTT. Filled out from reference TRBV18 and TRBJ2-2, the complete variable domain reads NAGVMQNPRHLVRRRGQEARLRCSPMKGHSHVYWYRQLPEEGLKFMVYLQKENIIDESGMPKERFSAEFPKEGPSILRIQQVVRGDSAAYFCASSPANTGELFFGEGSRLTVL.

The chain couples TRBV13 to TRBJ2-1; 8 nucleotides line up with TRBD2. CDR1 is PRHDT and CDR2 is FYEKMQ in the germline V gene (reference sequence). With 3 bases clipped from V and 0 bases from J, the junction kept 7 bases outside the gene matches. The CDR3 is 17 residues long. CDR3 nucleotide sequence: TGTGCCAGCAGCTTCGTAGCGGGAAGTGACTCCTACAATGAGCAGTTCTTC. Protein product: CASSFVAGSDSYNEQFF.

This clonotype was counted ten times or more. A junction boundary mismatches the germline segment, possibly from a read error. The J gene is TRBJ2-1, the V gene TRBV28; 12 bases align to TRBD2. The germline V gene has CDR1 MDHEN and CDR2 SYDVKM. CDR3 length: 16 residues. The CDR3 here is CASSSRLAGDYSEQFF. The CDR3, as DNA: TGTGCCAGCAGTTCGAGACTAGCGGGGGACTACAGTGAGCAGTTCTTC.

This clonotype was detected ten times or more. The chain employs TRBV20-1 and TRBJ1-6; 10 nucleotides align to TRBD1. The V and J ends lost 5 bases and 8 bases, in that order; junction bases with no gene match: 12. The CDR3 spans 16 residues. Germline V gene sequence: CDR1 DFQATT, CDR2 SNEGSKA (reference sequence). For the CDR3, the DNA is TGCAGTGCTGGAGGACAGGGGGGACCCGGGGATTCACCCCTCCACTTT. Encoded protein: CSAGGQGGPGDSPLHF.

The rearrangement links TRBV7-9 to TRBJ2-7; TRBD1 aligns across 11 bases. The length of the CDR3 is 16 residues. CDR1 and CDR2 from the germline V gene are SEHNR and FQNEAQ (reference sequence). After removal of 6 bases from V and 4 bases from J, the junction contained 11 bases not matched to a gene. The CDR3 nucleotides read TGTGCCAGCAGGGGTGACTCGGACAGGGGGCGATACGAGCAGTACTTC. Its translation is CASRGDSDRGRYEQYF.

There are a few counts of this clonotype. The rearrangement joins TRBV5-6 to TRBJ1-5; 8 nucleotides agree with TRBD1. The CDR3 is 16 residues long. With 4 bases clipped from V and 4 bases from J, the junction kept 10 bases outside the gene matches. From germline, CDR1 is SGHDT and CDR2 YYEEEE. The CDR3 protein is CASSEFGQGRNQPQHF. As DNA, the CDR3 is TGTGCCAGCAGCGAGTTCGGACAGGGAAGAAATCAGCCCCAGCATTTT.

This clonotype was seen a handful of times. This sequence joins TRBV24-1 and TRBJ2-5; 11 bases match TRBD1. V lost 5 bases to trimming and J lost 5 bases; unmatched junction nucleotides: 3. The CDR3 loop spans 14 amino acids. CDR1 and CDR2 (germline): KGHDR, SFDVKD. CDR3 sequence reads: CATSGTGGSETQYF. DNA for the CDR3: TGTGCCACCAGTGGGACAGGGGGCAGCGAGACCCAGTACTTC.

This clonotype appeared many times. The rearrangement links TRBV7-9 to TRBJ2-5, with D tentatively TRBD1 or TRBD2 (5 bases each). The CDR3 has 16 residues. V lost 5 bases to trimming and J lost 3 bases, with 19 bases between them. The germline CDR1 and CDR2 sequences are SEHNR and FQNEAQ (reference sequence). The CDR3 DNA reads TGTGCCAGCAGCGACCGGGACCAGACCGATAAAGAGACCCAGTACTTC. This codes for CASSDRDQTDKETQYF.

The count of this clonotype is one. This likely stems from a read error, as it lies one base from a far larger clone. The rearrangement uses TRBV7-9 and TRBJ2-3; D ambiguous. Trimming stripped 5 bases from V and 6 bases from J, with 12 bases between. Germline assignment: CDR1 SEHNR and CDR2 FQNEAQ (reference sequence). The CDR3 totals 13 residues. CDR3 loop: CASSPLTGDTQYF. CDR3 coding DNA: TGTGCCAGCAGCCCCTTAACCGGGGATACGCAGTATTTT.

In the case of this clonotype: Since a much larger clone is just one base distant, this may be a read error. CDR3 DNA sequence: TGTACCAGCAGCCAGATGACAAATCAGCCCCAGCATTTT. It encodes CTSSQMTNQPQHF. The J gene is TRBJ1-5, the V gene TRBV12-3 or TRBV12-4, with D unresolved. The CDR3 is 13 amino acids.

Only one count was recorded for this clonotype. This may arise from a read error, as a much more abundant clone is one base away. The final CDR3 position lacks the conserved phenylalanine or tryptophan, pointing to a likely read error. The V call is TRBV6-2 or TRBV6-3, the J call TRBJ1-1; the D is unclear. Looked up from germline, CDR1 is MNHEY and CDR2 is SVGEGT. The CDR3 is 15 amino acids. Between the trimmed V and J ends, which lost 2 bases and 8 bases, there was a span of 18 bases. The CDR3 loop is CASSYALKGSDEAFS. The CDR3 DNA reads TGTGCCAGCAGTTACGCCCTAAAAGGGTCCGACGAAGCTTTCTCT.

This clonotype was detected many times. The rearrangement links TRBV3-1 to TRBJ2-2; D gene ambiguous. V was pared by 6 bases and J by 3 bases, with 5 bases between. Per the germline V gene, CDR1 is LGHDT and CDR2 is YNNKEL (reference sequence). The CDR3 loop spans 12 amino acids. The chain's CDR3 is CASRGYTGELFF. Here the CDR3 DNA reads TGTGCCAGCAGGGGTTACACCGGGGAGCTGTTTTTT. Using reference TRBV3-1 and TRBJ2-2 for the parts outside the CDR3, the full variable domain is DTAVSQTPKYLVTQMGNDKSIKCEQNLGHDTMYWYKQDSKKFLKIMFSYNNKELIINETVPNRFSPKSPDKAHLNLHINSLELGDSAVYFCASRGYTGELFFGEGSRLTVL.

The V gene is TRBV5-6, the J gene TRBJ1-1; D is possibly TRBD1 (6 bases). Trimming removed 7 bases at V and 7 bases at J, with 11 bases between. The germline V gene encodes CDR1 SGHDT and CDR2 YYEEEE. The CDR3 loop spans 11 amino acids. CDR3 residues: CASYWGREAFF. CDR3 nucleotide sequence: TGTGCCAGCTACTGGGGGCGTGAAGCTTTCTTT.

This clonotype has only a few counts. The chain recombines TRBV7-2 with TRBJ2-3; D may be TRBD2 (6 bases). Trimming stripped 2 bases from V and 6 bases from J, with 9 bases between. The V gene's germline CDR1 is SGHTA and CDR2 FQGNSA. The CDR3 contains 13 residues. The CDR3 nucleotides read TGTGCCAGCAGCTTACTAGCGCGGGATACGCAGTATTTT. Translation gives CASSLLARDTQYF.

This clonotype was seen a handful of times. The chain is built from TRBV19 and TRBJ2-1; the D is unclear. Trimming pared 7 bases from V and 0 bases from J, leaving 13 bases between. The germline V gene has CDR1 LNHDA and CDR2 SQIVND (reference sequence). The CDR3 has 15 amino acids. This CDR3 is CASNGLTSSYNEQFF. DNA of the CDR3: TGTGCCAGTAATGGGCTAACGAGCTCCTACAATGAGCAGTTCTTC.

This clonotype has ten or more counts. This chain joins TRBV3-1 and TRBJ2-1; 9 positions agree with TRBD2. Unmatched junction bases numbered 9, after V lost 3 bases and J lost 9 bases. CDR3 length: 15 residues. Looked up from germline, CDR1 is LGHDT and CDR2 is YNNKEL (reference sequence). The CDR3 sequence: CASSHIGGRASEQFF. The CDR3 coding sequence is TGTGCCAGCAGCCATATAGGCGGGAGGGCGAGTGAGCAGTTCTTC.

The V and J genes are TRBV10-3 and TRBJ2-1; 12 nucleotides agree with TRBD2. Germline CDR1 is ENHRY and CDR2 is SYGVKD. V dropped 0 bases and J dropped 5; count of bases not matched to a gene: 5. The CDR3 length is 17 residues. Here the CDR3 DNA reads TGTGCCATCAGTGAGTCGACTAGCGGGAGCATAAACAATGAGCAGTTCTTC. This sequence encodes CAISESTSGSINNEQFF.

This clonotype was counted many times. This chain links TRBV27 with TRBJ1-1; D gene unclear. Looked up from germline, CDR1 is MNHEY and CDR2 is SMNVEV (reference sequence). The CDR3 covers 15 residues. Trimming removed 6 bases from V and 0 bases from J, with 14 bases in between. The CDR3 DNA follows: TGTGCCAGCAGCCTCTCTCTATCCATGAACACTGAAGCTTTCTTT. Translated, it gives CASSLSLSMNTEAFF.

This clonotype occurred many times. Here the CDR3 reads CASTKIRGRVRNEKLFF. The CDR3 DNA reads as TGTGCCAGCACCAAAATCAGGGGGCGCGTCCGCAATGAAAAACTGTTTTTT. The chain employs TRBV11-2 and TRBJ1-4; 8 bases align to TRBD1. Trimming at V came to 7 bases and at J to 5 bases, leaving 15 bases not matched to a gene. Germline lookup yields CDR1 SGHAT and CDR2 FQNNGV. This CDR3 contains 17 residues.

The rearrangement uses TRBV19 and TRBJ1-5, with 8 bases matching TRBD1. Germline CDR1 LNHDA, CDR2 SQIVND (reference sequence). This CDR3 comprises 16 residues. Trimming at V came to 0 bases and at J to 4 bases, leaving 5 bases not matched to a gene. CDR3 in amino acids: CASSIEDRAPNQPQHF. The CDR3 nucleotides read TGTGCCAGTAGTATAGAGGACAGGGCCCCAAATCAGCCCCAGCATTTT.

This clonotype has ten or more counts. V and J are TRBV11-2 and TRBJ1-2; 10 nucleotides match TRBD1. The CDR3 contains 18 residues. Germline CDR1 SGHAT, CDR2 FQNNGV. With V trimmed by 4 bases and J by 4 bases, 15 bases remained unmatched. This CDR3 reads CASSSRTGQGIPPYGYTF. The CDR3 DNA sequence: TGTGCCAGCAGCTCGCGAACGGGACAGGGGATACCCCCCTATGGCTACACCTTC.

This clonotype has at least ten counts. This chain uses TRBV2 with TRBJ2-7; 9 nucleotides agree with TRBD1. The germline V gene encodes CDR1 SNHLY and CDR2 FYNNEI. The CDR3 runs to 14 residues. Trimming took 8 bases from V and 4 from J; bases not matched to a gene: 9. Written as DNA, the CDR3 is TGTGCCAGCGGAGAGACAGGGGGATATTACGAGCAGTACTTC. Translating gives CASGETGGYYEQYF.

This clonotype was counted ten times or more. V gene TRBV5-1 combines with J gene TRBJ2-1, with 8 positions matching TRBD1. The DNA end lines up better with TRBJ2-5; the J call may be wrong. The length of the CDR3 is 13 residues. Germline lookup yields CDR1 SGHRS and CDR2 YFSETQ. For the CDR3, the DNA is TGCGCCAGCAGCGTAACAGGGGGGGAGACCCAGTACTTC. Translation: CASSVTGGETQYF.

The rearrangement uses TRBV7-9 and TRBJ1-1; D possibly corresponds to TRBD1 (5 bases). CDR1 is SEHNR, CDR2 FQNEAQ, per germline (reference sequence). V was shortened by 3 bases and J by 7 bases, with 9 bases between the two germline ends. CDR3 size: 12 residues. In DNA form, the CDR3 reads TGTGCCAGCAGCTTTTCTGGGGGTGAAGCTTTCTTT. Encoded protein: CASSFSGGEAFF.